This T cell receptor (beta chain) was documented in a study of blood T cell repertoires in COVID-19. Germline values: CDR1 SGDLS, CDR2 YYNGEE. V shed 5 bases and J 7 bases; nucleotides not matched to a gene: 4. The CDR3 loop spans 12 amino acids. Original data processing: By means of reference gene primer amplification, nucleated cell counts were estimated. The assay was immunoSEQ multiplex PCR, and TCRdb's table has in-frame clones only and misses some. D and trimming come from the DNA, and the V and J calls and clone size come from that table. The sample holds some 700,000 clones; 85% to 90% are singletons and the top ten take roughly 0.25%.

This rearrangement joins TRBV9 to TRBJ1-2; 8 nucleotides align to TRBD1. The TCR comes from a woman under 30 with acute or convalescent COVID-19. Sequenced: peripheral blood. The CDR3 DNA follows: TGTGCCAGCAGTGAACAGGGGGTTGGCTACACCTTC. As protein: CASSEQGVGYTF.